The 24 T cell receptor beta chains below come from one sample, sequenced in a study of blood T cell repertoires in COVID-19 (dated by TCRdb to about 2020). The library was built by means of the immunoSEQ multiplex PCR assay. Entries here come from immuneACCESS through TCRdb and include only in-frame sequences with V and J called. Some clones fail to appear in such tables; in the studies checked, an unresolved V gene covers under half of the shortfall, and the cause of the remainder is unknown. For this sample the table gives tens of thousands of clones, of which roughly 86% were detected only once. The ten most abundant clones make up about 15% of the sample. The sample comprised peripheral blood. These receptors were obtained from a human donor in a cohort sampled during active COVID-19.

The chain has TRBV7-2 and TRBJ2-7; the match to TRBD1 covers 7 bases. V gave up 3 bases and J gave up 3 bases; unmatched junction bases: 2. Germline CDR1 is SGHTA and CDR2 is FQGNSA. The CDR3 has 13 amino acids. The CDR3 sequence: CASSLSGGYEQYF. CDR3 DNA sequence: TGTGCCAGCAGCTTGTCAGGGGGCTACGAGCAGTACTTC.

J is TRBJ1-1 and V is TRBV25-1; TRBD1 aligns across 9 bases. The CDR3 has 14 residues. Looked up from germline, CDR1 is MGHDK and CDR2 is SYGVNS. J lost 1 base, V lost 5 bases, and 2 bases had no gene match. The CDR3 DNA reads TGTGCCAGCAGTTACAGGGGGCAGAACACTGAAGCTTTCTTT. Its translation is CASSYRGQNTEAFF. The whole variable domain, remainder taken from reference TRBV25-1 and TRBJ1-1, is EADIYQTPRYLVIGTGKKITLECSQTMGHDKMYWYQQDPGMELHLIHYSYGVNSTEKGDLSSESTVSRIRTEHFPLTLESARPSHTSQYLCASSYRGQNTEAFFGQGTRLTVV.

The chain couples TRBV19 to TRBJ2-1; 7 positions match TRBD2. Germline values: CDR1 LNHDA, CDR2 SQIVND (reference sequence). The CDR3 totals 15 residues. The trim removed 6 bases at V and 3 bases at J, leaving 8 bases unmatched. The CDR3 is CASRNRGGIYNEQFF. The CDR3 DNA is TGTGCCAGTAGAAATAGGGGAGGGATCTACAATGAGCAGTTCTTC.

The V and J genes are TRBV5-1 and TRBJ2-5; no clear D. Trimming took off 0 bases at V and 7 bases at J, with 13 bases between the two ends. The CDR3 runs 14 residues. Germline CDR1 is SGHRS and CDR2 is YFSETQ. The CDR3 DNA follows: TGCGCCAGCAGCTTGGCCGTGACCCCTAGGACCCAGTACTTC. Translated: CASSLAVTPRTQYF.

Of note for this clone: Germline is not matched at one junction end, which may reflect a read error. The chain has TRBV7-2 and TRBJ2-6; TRBD1 agrees at 8 bases. The CDR3 is 13 residues long. In germline, CDR1 is SGHTA, CDR2 FQGNSA. In nucleotides, the CDR3 is TGCGGACAGGGTGTATCTGGGGCCAACGTCCTGACTTTC. This sequence encodes CGQGVSGANVLTF. The full variable domain, its missing parts supplied by reference TRBV7-2 and TRBJ2-6, is GAGVSQSPSNKVTEKGKDVELRCDPISGHTALYWYRQSLGQGLEFLIYFQGNSAPDKSGLPSDRFSAERTGGSVSTLTIQRTQQEDSAVYLCGQGVSGANVLTFGAGSRLTVL.

The chain uses TRBV12-3 or TRBV12-4 and TRBJ1-1; tentative D call: TRBD1 (6 bases). V was cut by 6 bases and J by 1 base, with 9 bases left in between. CDR3 length: 13 residues. The CDR3 loop reads CASSRQENTEAFF. For the CDR3, the DNA is TGTGCCAGCAGCAGACAGGAGAACACTGAAGCTTTCTTT.

This chain links TRBV19 with TRBJ1-5, with D possibly being TRBD1 (5 bases). Trimming shortened V by 8 bases and J by 2 bases, and 16 bases separated the two germline ends. This CDR3 comprises 15 residues. CDR1 and CDR2 (germline): LNHDA, SQIVND (reference sequence). CDR3 in DNA: TGTGCCAGTGGCAATCAGGGTTTCGGCAATCAGCCCCAGCATTTT. This gives the protein CASGNQGFGNQPQHF.

The chain employs TRBV6-1 and TRBJ2-7, with D unresolved. This CDR3 has 18 residues. CDR1 and CDR2 (germline): MNHNS, SASEGT. Trimming removed 2 bases at V and 7 bases at J, with 27 bases between. CDR3 nucleotide sequence: TGTGCCAGCAGTGAATTGAGTCCCTCCTTACGAGTGTCCCGTGAGCAGTACTTC. Translated: CASSELSPSLRVSREQYF.

The J gene is TRBJ1-2, the V gene TRBV5-1, with D possibly being TRBD1 (6 bases). Germline CDR1 and CDR2: SGHRS and YFSETQ. CDR3 size: 15 residues. V dropped 0 bases and J dropped 7 bases, with 16 bases sitting between them. The DNA of the CDR3 is TGCGCCAGCAGCTTGGTGGAACAGGGACGGAGTGGCTACACCTTC. Residues: CASSLVEQGRSGYTF.

This sequence joins TRBV7-9 and TRBJ1-2; the match to TRBD1 covers 7 bases. CDR1 and CDR2 (germline): SEHNR, FQNEAQ (reference sequence). The length of the CDR3 is 15 residues. V gave up 5 bases and J gave up 0 bases; unmatched junction bases: 6. The CDR3 DNA reads TGTGCCAGCAGCCCAGGGGGTTCTCCTAACTATGGCTACACCTTC. Its protein product is CASSPGGSPNYGYTF.

The chain couples TRBV28 to TRBJ2-7; 10 bases map to TRBD1. Germline CDR1 reads MDHEN; CDR2 reads SYDVKM. Germline trimming cut 10 bases from V and 5 bases from J; bases unmatched to any gene: 11. This CDR3 region has 14 residues. This chain's CDR3 is CAIDRGLDLNEQYF. CDR3 in DNA: TGTGCCATAGACAGGGGGCTTGACTTGAACGAGCAGTACTTC. The full variable domain, completed using reference TRBV28 and TRBJ2-7, is DVKVTQSSRYLVKRTGEKVFLECVQDMDHENMFWYRQDPGLGLRLIYFSYDVKMKEKGDIPEGYSVSREKKERFSLILESASTNQTSMYLCAIDRGLDLNEQYFGPGTRLTVT.

The V gene is TRBV12-3 or TRBV12-4, the J gene TRBJ1-3; D gene unclear. This CDR3 has 13 amino acids. V lost 5 bases and J 9 bases, leaving 14 bases between the germline ends. The CDR3 DNA reads TGTGCCAGCAGTCCATATAGTGGTGGCACCATATATTTT. It yields the protein CASSPYSGGTIYF.

This sequence joins TRBV10-1 and TRBJ1-5, with D possibly TRBD1 on 5 matching bases. The germline gives CDR1 WNHNN, CDR2 SYGVQD (reference sequence). The CDR3 sequence is 15 residues long. Trimming stripped 2 bases from V and 0 bases from J, with 8 bases between. CDR3 sequence: CASSERGYSNQPQHF. The CDR3 bases are TGCGCCAGCAGTGAGAGGGGTTATAGCAATCAGCCCCAGCATTTT.

The chain couples TRBV2 to TRBJ1-4; 7 positions match TRBD1. This CDR3 has 14 amino acids. The germline V gene has CDR1 SNHLY and CDR2 FYNNEI. The junction had 6 bases not matched to a gene; V was cut back by 3 bases and J by 8 bases. The CDR3 DNA sequence: TGTGCCAGCAGTGAGCAGTACAGGGGCGAAAAACTGTTTTTT. This sequence encodes CASSEQYRGEKLFF.

The rearrangement uses TRBV28 and TRBJ2-2; 14 bases align to TRBD2. The trim removed 2 bases at V and 7 bases at J, leaving 6 bases unmatched. Germline V gene sequence: CDR1 MDHEN, CDR2 SYDVKM. The CDR3 totals 17 residues. Written as DNA, the CDR3 is TGTGCCAGCAGTTTAAGAGGGACTAGCGGGAGAGGCGGGGAGCTGTTTTTT. It is translated as CASSLRGTSGRGGELFF.

The J gene is TRBJ1-5, the V gene TRBV6-5, with TRBD1 matching over 7 bases. The CDR3 has 14 residues. CDR1 is MNHEY, CDR2 SVGAGI, per germline. After removal of 5 bases from V and 0 bases from J, the junction contained 1 base not matched to a gene. Here the CDR3 reads CASSRDSSNQPQHF. For the CDR3, the DNA is TGTGCCAGCAGTCGGGACAGTAGCAATCAGCCCCAGCATTTT.

The chain carries TRBV6-4 and TRBJ2-1, with 10 bases matching TRBD2. CDR3 length: 15 amino acids. Germline CDR1 reads MRHNA; CDR2 reads SNTAGT. V lost 2 bases to trimming and J lost 6 bases; unmatched junction nucleotides: 4. The CDR3 sequence is CASSDTAGGPNEQFF. The CDR3 coding sequence is TGTGCCAGCAGTGACACAGCGGGAGGGCCCAATGAGCAGTTCTTC.

The chain links TRBV18 to TRBJ1-3; possible D gene TRBD1, 5 bases. Trimming cost V 4 bases and J 4 bases, with 8 bases left between them. The CDR3 length is 13 residues. Germline lookup yields CDR1 KGHSH and CDR2 LQKENI. The CDR3 DNA reads as TGTGCCAGCTCACTAGACAGAGGAAACACCATATATTTT. Its protein is CASSLDRGNTIYF.

This clone was detected only once. Compared with germline, one end of the junction differs, possibly owing to a read error. CDR3 sequence: CASSSTSRRSTIF. CDR3 DNA: TGTGCCAGCAGTTCAACTAGTCGACGGTCCACGATCTTC. This chain joins TRBV12-3 or TRBV12-4 and TRBJ2-1; D is possibly TRBD2 (5 bases). CDR3 length: 13 residues.

The rearrangement uses TRBV9 and TRBJ2-1; TRBD1 aligns across 8 bases. Germline loops: CDR1 SGDLS, CDR2 YYNGEE. The CDR3 has 15 residues. V shed 0 bases, J shed 4 bases, and the junction held 3 bases outside the gene matches. This CDR3 is CASSVGRGRYNEQFF. CDR3 bases: TGTGCCAGCAGCGTAGGCAGGGGGCGGTACAATGAGCAGTTCTTC. Based on the CDR3 plus reference TRBV9 and TRBJ2-1, the full variable domain is DSGVTQTPKHLITATGQRVTLRCSPRSGDLSVYWYQQSLDQGLQFLIQYYNGEERAKGNILERFSAQQFPDLHSELNLSSLELGDSALYFCASSVGRGRYNEQFFGPGTRLTVL.

The chain has TRBV27 and TRBJ2-2; 9 bases match TRBD1. There are 17 residues in the CDR3. The trim removed 0 bases at V and 4 bases at J, leaving 6 bases unmatched. CDR1 is MNHEY, CDR2 SMNVEV, per germline (reference sequence). The DNA for the CDR3 is TGTGCCAGCAGTTTATCTCGAGGGACAGGGTTCACCGGGGAGCTGTTTTTT. This gives the protein CASSLSRGTGFTGELFF.

The count of this clone is one. This specimen includes other DNA sequences encoding the same CDR3. V gene TRBV7-2 combines with J gene TRBJ1-2; perhaps TRBD1 as D (5 bases). The V gene lost 3 bases and the J gene lost 3 bases, with 8 bases spanning the gap. CDR3 size: 13 residues. Germline assignment: CDR1 SGHTA and CDR2 FQGNSA. CDR3 bases: TGTGCCAGCAGCTTGGGGGGGGACTATGGCTACACCTTC. Protein: CASSLGGDYGYTF.

The chain recombines TRBV5-1 with TRBJ1-2, with 10 bases fitting TRBD1. V shed 1 base and J 4 bases; nucleotides not matched to a gene: 4. The CDR3 covers 15 residues. Germline V gene sequence: CDR1 SGHRS, CDR2 YFSETQ. In DNA, the CDR3 is TGCGCCAGCAGCTTGACCGGGACAGGGGTCTATGGCTACACCTTC. Its translation: CASSLTGTGVYGYTF.

The rearrangement joins TRBV28 to TRBJ1-4, with 9 bases matching TRBD1. Germline V CDR1 and CDR2: MDHEN, SYDVKM. Losses at the gene ends were 2 bases for V and 6 bases for J; bases not matched to a gene: 7. CDR3 length equals 16 residues. Written as DNA, the CDR3 is TGTGCCAGCAGTTTAGGGACAGGGTTTTGGGATGAAAAACTGTTTTTT. As protein: CASSLGTGFWDEKLFF.